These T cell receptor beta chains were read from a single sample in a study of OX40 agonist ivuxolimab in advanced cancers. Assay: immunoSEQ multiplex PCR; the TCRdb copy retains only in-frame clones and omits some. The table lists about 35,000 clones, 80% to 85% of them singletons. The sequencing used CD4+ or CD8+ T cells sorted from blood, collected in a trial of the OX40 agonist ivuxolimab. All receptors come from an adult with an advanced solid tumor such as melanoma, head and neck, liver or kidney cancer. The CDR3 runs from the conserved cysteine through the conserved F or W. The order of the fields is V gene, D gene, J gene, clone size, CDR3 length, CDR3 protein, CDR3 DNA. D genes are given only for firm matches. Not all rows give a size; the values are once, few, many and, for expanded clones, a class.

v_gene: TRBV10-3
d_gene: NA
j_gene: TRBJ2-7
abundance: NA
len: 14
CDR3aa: CAISDGGIIYEQYF
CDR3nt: TGTGCCATCAGTGACGGAGGAATCATCTACGAGCAGTACTTC

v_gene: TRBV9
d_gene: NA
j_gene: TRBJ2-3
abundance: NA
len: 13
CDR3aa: CASSVVTTDTQYF
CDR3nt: TGTGCCAGCAGCGTAGTCACCACAGATACGCAGTATTTT

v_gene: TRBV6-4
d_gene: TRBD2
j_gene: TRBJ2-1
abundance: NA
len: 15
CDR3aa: CASSDSAGGGDEQFF
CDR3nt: TGTGCCAGCAGTGACTCGGCGGGGGGTGGGGATGAGCAGTTCTTC

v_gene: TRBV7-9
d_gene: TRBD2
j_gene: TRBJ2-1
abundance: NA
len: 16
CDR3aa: CASSPPGGSGYNEQFF
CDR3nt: TGTGCCAGCAGCCCCCCAGGCGGGAGCGGGTACAATGAGCAGTTCTTC

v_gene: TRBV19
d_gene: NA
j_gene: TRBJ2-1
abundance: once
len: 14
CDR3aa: CASSILLGNNEQFF
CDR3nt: TGTGCCAGTAGTATCCTCCTAGGCAACAATGAGCAGTTCTTC

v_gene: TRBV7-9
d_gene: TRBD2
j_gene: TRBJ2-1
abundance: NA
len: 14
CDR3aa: CASSAGTSGGAEFF
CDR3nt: TGTGCCAGCAGCGCCGGGACTAGCGGGGGGGCCGAGTTCTTC

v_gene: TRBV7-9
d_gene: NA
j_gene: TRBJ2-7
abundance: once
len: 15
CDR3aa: CASSPTSGTPYEQYF
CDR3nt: TGTGCCAGCAGCCCCACGAGCGGGACACCCTACGAGCAGTACTTC

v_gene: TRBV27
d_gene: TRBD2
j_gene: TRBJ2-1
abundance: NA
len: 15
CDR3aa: CASSPGTSGKNEQFF
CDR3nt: TGTGCCAGCAGTCCCGGGACTAGCGGGAAGAATGAGCAGTTCTTC

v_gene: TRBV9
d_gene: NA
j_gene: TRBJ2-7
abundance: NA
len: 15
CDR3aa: CASSVAGTSSYEQYF
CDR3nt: TGTGCCAGCAGCGTCGCCGGGACAAGCTCCTACGAGCAGTACTTC

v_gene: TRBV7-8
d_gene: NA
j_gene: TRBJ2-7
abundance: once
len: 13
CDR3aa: CASSQGRLMEQYF
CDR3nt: TGTGCCAGCAGCCAGGGACGGCTAATGGAGCAGTACTTC

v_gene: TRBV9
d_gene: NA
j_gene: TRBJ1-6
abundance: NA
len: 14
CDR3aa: CASSVGSYNSPLHF
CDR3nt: TGTGCCAGCAGCGTAGGTTCCTATAATTCACCCCTCCACTTT

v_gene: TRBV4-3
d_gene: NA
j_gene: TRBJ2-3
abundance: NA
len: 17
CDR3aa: CASSQELASDTTDTQYF
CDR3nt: TGCGCCAGCAGCCAAGAGTTAGCCTCCGATACCACAGATACGCAGTATTTT

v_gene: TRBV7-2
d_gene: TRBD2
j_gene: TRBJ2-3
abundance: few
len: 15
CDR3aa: CASSWTSGELDTQYF
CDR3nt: TGTGCCAGCAGTTGGACTAGCGGAGAATTAGATACGCAGTATTTT

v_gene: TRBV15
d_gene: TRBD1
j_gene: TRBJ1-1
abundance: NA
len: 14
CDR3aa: CATTSGTGVTEAFF
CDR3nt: TGTGCCACCACCTCGGGGACAGGGGTCACTGAAGCTTTCTTT

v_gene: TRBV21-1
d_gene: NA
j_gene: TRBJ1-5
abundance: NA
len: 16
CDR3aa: CASSPGGGGRGQPQHF
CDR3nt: TGTGCCAGCAGCCCCGGTGGGGGGGGCCGAGGTCAGCCCCAGCATTTT

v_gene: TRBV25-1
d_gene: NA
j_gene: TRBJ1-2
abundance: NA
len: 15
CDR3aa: CASSGPGRENYGYTF
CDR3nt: TGTGCCAGCAGTGGTCCGGGCAGGGAAAACTATGGCTACACCTTC

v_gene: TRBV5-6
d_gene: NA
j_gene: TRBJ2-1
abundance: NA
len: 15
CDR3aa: CASSFQGVIYNEQFF
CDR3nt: TGTGCCAGCAGCTTCCAGGGTGTTATTTACAATGAGCAGTTCTTC

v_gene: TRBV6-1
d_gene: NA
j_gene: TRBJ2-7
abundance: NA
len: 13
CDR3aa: CASSVGSSYEQYF
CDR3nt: TGTGCCAGCAGTGTGGGGAGCTCCTACGAGCAGTACTTC

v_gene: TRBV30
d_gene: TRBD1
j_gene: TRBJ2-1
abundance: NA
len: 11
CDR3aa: CAWREGAFSVF
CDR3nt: TGTGCCTGGAGAGAGGGGGCCTTCTCGGTCTTC

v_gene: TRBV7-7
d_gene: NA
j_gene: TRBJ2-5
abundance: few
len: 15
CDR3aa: CASSLASGWGETQYF
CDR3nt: TGTGCCAGCAGCTTAGCTAGCGGTTGGGGAGAGACCCAGTACTTC

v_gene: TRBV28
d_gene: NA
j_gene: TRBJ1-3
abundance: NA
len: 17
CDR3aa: CASSSSLRLISGNTIYF
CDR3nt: TGTGCCAGCAGTTCTTCCCTCCGACTGATCTCTGGAAACACCATATATTTT

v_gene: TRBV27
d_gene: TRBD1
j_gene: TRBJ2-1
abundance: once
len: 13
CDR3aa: CASGQGAYNEQFF
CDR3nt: TGTGCCAGCGGACAGGGGGCCTACAATGAGCAGTTCTTC

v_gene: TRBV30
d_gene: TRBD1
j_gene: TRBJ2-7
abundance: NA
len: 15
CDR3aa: CAWSVDGTGKDEQYF
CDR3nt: TGTGCCTGGAGTGTAGACGGGACAGGGAAGGACGAGCAGTACTTC

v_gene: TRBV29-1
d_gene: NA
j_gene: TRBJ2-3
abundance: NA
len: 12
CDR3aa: CSVEDEGWTQYF
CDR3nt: TGCAGCGTTGAAGATGAAGGGTGGACGCAGTATTTT

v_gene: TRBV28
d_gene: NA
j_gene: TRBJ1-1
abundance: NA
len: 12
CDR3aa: CASTSRATEAFF
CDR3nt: TGTGCCAGCACAAGCAGGGCCACTGAAGCTTTCTTT

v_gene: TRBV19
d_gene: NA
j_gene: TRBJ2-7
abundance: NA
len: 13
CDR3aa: CASSMPPSYEQYF
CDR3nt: TGTGCCAGTAGTATGCCCCCCTCCTACGAGCAGTACTTC

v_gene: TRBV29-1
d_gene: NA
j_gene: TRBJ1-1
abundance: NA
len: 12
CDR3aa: CSVQQLNTEAFF
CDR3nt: TGCAGCGTCCAACAGTTGAACACTGAAGCTTTCTTT

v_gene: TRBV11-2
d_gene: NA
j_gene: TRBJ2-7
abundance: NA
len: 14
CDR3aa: CASSFLDSSYEQYF
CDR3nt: TGTGCCAGCAGCTTTCTGGACAGTTCCTACGAGCAGTACTTC

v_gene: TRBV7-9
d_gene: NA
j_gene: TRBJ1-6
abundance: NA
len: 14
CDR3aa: CASSLEGGGSPLHF
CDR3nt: TGTGCCAGCAGCTTAGAGGGGGGAGGTTCACCCCTCCACTTT

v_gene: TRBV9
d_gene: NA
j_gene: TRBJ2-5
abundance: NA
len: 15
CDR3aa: CASSVDGKKAETQYF
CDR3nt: TGTGCCAGCAGCGTAGACGGGAAGAAGGCTGAGACCCAGTACTTC

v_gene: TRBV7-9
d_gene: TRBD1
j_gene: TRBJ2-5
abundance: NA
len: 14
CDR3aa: CASSPRDRQETQYF
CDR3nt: TGTGCCAGCAGCCCTCGGGACAGGCAGGAGACCCAGTACTTC

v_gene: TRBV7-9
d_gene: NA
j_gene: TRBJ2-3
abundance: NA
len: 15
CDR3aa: CASSLRDLKTDTQYF
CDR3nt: TGTGCCAGCAGCCTCCGGGACTTAAAAACAGATACGCAGTATTTT

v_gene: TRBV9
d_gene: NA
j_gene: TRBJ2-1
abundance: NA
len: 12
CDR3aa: CATGSGAHEQFF
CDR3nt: TGTGCCACTGGATCAGGGGCCCATGAGCAGTTCTTC

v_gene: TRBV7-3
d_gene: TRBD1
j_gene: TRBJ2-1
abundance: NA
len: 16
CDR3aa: CASSLLSGRGYNEQFF
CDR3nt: TGTGCCAGCAGCTTACTATCGGGCAGGGGGTACAATGAGCAGTTCTTC

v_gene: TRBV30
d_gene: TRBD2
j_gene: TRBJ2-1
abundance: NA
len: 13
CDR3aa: CAWSVASGNEQFF
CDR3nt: TGTGCCTGGAGTGTAGCTAGCGGCAATGAGCAGTTCTTC

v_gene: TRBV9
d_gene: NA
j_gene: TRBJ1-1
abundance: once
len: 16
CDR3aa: CASSAAAGWGNTEAFF
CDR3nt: TGTGCCAGCAGCGCCGCAGCTGGATGGGGGAACACTGAAGCTTTCTTT

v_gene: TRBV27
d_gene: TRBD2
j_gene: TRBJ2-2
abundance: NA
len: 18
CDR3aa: CASSPWTSGGPNTGELFF
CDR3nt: TGTGCCAGCAGTCCATGGACTAGCGGGGGGCCGAACACCGGGGAGCTGTTTTTT

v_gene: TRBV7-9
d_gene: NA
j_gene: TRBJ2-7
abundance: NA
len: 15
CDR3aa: CASAPLRGVFDEQYF
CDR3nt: TGTGCCAGCGCCCCGCTACGAGGGGTCTTCGACGAGCAGTACTTC

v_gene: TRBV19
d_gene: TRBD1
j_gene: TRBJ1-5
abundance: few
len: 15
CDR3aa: CASSGGQGSNQPQHF
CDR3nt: TGTGCCAGTAGTGGAGGACAGGGGAGCAATCAGCCCCAGCATTTT

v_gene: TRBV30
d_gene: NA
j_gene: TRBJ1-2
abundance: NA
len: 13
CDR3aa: CAWSPGEGYGYTF
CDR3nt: TGTGCCTGGAGTCCAGGGGAAGGCTATGGCTACACCTTC

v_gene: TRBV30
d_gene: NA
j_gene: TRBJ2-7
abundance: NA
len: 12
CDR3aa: CAWNWGDYEQYF
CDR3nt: TGTGCCTGGAATTGGGGGGACTACGAGCAGTACTTC

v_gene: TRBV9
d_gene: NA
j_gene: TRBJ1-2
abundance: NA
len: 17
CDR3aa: CASSPLSPPENNYGYTF
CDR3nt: TGTGCCAGCAGTCCACTTTCTCCCCCAGAAAATAACTATGGCTACACCTTC

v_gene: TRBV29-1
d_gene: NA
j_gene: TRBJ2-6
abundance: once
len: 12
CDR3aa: CSVEDGANVLTF
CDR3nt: TGCAGCGTTGAGGACGGGGCCAACGTCCTGACTTTC

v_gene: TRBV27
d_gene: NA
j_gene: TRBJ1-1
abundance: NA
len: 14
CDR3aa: CASSFGEMNTEAFF
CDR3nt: TGTGCCAGCAGTTTCGGGGAAATGAACACTGAAGCTTTCTTT

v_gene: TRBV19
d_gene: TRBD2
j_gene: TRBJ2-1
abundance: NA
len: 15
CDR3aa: CASSFSGGTYNEQFF
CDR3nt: TGTGCCAGTAGTTTCAGCGGGGGGACCTACAATGAGCAGTTCTTC

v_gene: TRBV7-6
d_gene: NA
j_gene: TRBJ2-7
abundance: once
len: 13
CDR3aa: CASSLSAGYEQYF
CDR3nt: TGTGCCAGCAGCTTATCTGCCGGCTACGAGCAGTACTTC

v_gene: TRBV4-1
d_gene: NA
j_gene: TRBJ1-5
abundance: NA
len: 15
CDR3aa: CASRGQVDSNQPQHF
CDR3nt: TGCGCCAGCAGAGGGCAGGTAGATAGCAATCAGCCCCAGCATTTT

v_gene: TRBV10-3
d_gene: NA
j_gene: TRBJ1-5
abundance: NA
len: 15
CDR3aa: CAISDEGLGDQPQHF
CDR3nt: TGTGCCATCAGTGATGAGGGCCTCGGTGATCAGCCCCAGCATTTT

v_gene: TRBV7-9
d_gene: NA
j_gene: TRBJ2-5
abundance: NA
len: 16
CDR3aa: CASSSSRGAVQETQYF
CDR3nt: TGTGCCAGCAGCTCCTCGAGGGGGGCAGTCCAAGAGACCCAGTACTTC

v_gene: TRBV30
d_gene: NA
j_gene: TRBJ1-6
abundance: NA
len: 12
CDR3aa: CAWSVGNSPLHF
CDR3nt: TGTGCCTGGAGTGTGGGAAATTCACCCCTCCACTTT

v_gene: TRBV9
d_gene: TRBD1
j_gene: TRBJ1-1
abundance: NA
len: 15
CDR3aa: CASSVAGTGGTEAFF
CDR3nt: TGTGCCAGCAGCGTAGCCGGGACAGGAGGAACTGAAGCTTTCTTT

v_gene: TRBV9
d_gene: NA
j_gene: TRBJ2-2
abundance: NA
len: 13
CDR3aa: CASSAYKTGELFF
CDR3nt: TGTGCCAGCAGCGCTTACAAGACCGGGGAGCTGTTTTTT